This T cell receptor beta chain was observed in a study of blood T cell repertoires in COVID-19. Study as a whole: Nucleic acid was either cDNA or gDNA, and it came from T cells, B-cell-depleted T cells, or PBMCs.

This clone was seen a single time. In the original workflow: Reference gene primer amplification gave estimated nucleated cell counts. The method was immunoSEQ multiplex PCR; TCRdb's version includes in-frame clones alone and lacks a portion of them. V, J and clone size were drawn from that table, and D and trimming were deduced from the DNA. Of roughly 280,000 clones listed, roughly 86% were seen once; the top ten hold 3.5% to 4%. CDR1 and CDR2 from the germline V gene are MNHEY and SMNVEV (reference sequence). The CDR3 covers 18 residues. Deletions cut 7 bases from V and 1 base from J, with 20 bases between.

The V call is TRBV27, the J call TRBJ1-6; the D gene is possibly TRBD1 (6 bases). This clonotype was sampled from a man between 18 and 35 years old with active or convalescent COVID-19. The sample was peripheral blood. CDR3 DNA: TGTGCCAGCACGGGGACACCTCAATTTGGGTCCTATAATTCACCCCTCCACTTT. The encoded protein is CASTGTPQFGSYNSPLHF.